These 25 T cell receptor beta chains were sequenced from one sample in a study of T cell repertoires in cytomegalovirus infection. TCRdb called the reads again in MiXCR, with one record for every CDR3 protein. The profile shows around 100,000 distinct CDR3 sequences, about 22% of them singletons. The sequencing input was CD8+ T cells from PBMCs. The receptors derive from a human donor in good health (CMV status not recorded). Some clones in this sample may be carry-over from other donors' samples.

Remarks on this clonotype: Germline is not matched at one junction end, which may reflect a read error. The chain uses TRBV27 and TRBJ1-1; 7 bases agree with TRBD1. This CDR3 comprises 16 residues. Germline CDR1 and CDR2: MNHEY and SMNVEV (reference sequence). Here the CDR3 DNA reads TGTGCCAGAAGTTCCGCGGGGACAGCCAAAAACACTGAAGCTTTCTTT. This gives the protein CARSSAGTAKNTEAFF.

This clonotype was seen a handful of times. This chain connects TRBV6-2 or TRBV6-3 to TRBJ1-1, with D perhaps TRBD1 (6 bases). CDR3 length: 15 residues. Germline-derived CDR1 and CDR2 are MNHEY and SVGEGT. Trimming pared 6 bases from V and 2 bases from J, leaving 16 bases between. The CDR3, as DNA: TGTGCCAGCAGACCCCTCACAGGGTACAACACTGAAGCTTTCTTT. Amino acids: CASRPLTGYNTEAFF.

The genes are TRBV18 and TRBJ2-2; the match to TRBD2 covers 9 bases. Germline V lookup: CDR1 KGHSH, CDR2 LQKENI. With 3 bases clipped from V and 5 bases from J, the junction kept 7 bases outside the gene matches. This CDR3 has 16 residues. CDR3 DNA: TGTGCCAGCTCACCTCAATCTAGCGGGATGACCGGGGAGCTGTTTTTT. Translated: CASSPQSSGMTGELFF.

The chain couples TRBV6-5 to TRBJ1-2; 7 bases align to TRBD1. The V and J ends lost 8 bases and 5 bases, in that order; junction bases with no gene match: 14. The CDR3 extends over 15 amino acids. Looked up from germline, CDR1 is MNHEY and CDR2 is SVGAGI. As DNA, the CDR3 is TGTGCCAGCTCCTCAACAGGGGAACAAACGTATGGCTACACCTTC. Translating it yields CASSSTGEQTYGYTF.

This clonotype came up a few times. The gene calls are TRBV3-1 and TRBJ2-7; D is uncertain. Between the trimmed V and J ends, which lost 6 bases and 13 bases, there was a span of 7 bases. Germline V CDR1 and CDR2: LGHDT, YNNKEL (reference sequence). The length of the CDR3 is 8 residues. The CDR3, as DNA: TGTGCCAGCAGTACGGACTACTTC. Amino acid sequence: CASSTDYF.

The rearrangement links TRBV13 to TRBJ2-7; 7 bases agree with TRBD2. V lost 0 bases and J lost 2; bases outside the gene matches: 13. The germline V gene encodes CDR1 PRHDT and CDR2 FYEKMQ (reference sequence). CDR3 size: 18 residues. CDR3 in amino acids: CASSLGAAGSTGTYEQYF. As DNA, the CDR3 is TGTGCCAGCAGCTTAGGGGCAGCGGGATCCACCGGAACCTACGAGCAGTACTTC.

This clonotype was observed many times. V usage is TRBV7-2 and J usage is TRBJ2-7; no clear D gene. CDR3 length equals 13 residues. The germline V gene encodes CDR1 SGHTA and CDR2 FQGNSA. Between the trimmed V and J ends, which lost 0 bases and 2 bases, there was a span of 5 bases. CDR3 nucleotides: TGTGCCAGCAGCTTAGCGCGTCCCTACGAGCAGTACTTC. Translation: CASSLARPYEQYF.

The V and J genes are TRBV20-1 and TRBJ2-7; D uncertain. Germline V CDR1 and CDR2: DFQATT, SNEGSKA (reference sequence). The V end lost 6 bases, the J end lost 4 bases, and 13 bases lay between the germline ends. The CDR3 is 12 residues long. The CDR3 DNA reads TGCAGTGCCACCCAGCGTGCGTACGAGCAGTACTTC. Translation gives CSATQRAYEQYF.

The CDR3 DNA is TGTGCCAGCAGTTACCGGGACAGGACAAGCGTACTCTATGGCTACACCTTC. Amino acid sequence: CASSYRDRTSVLYGYTF. The chain carries TRBV6-2 or TRBV6-3 and TRBJ1-2, with 8 bases that match TRBD1. The CDR3 totals 17 residues. From germline, CDR1 is MNHEY and CDR2 SVGEGT. Trimming at V came to 2 bases and at J to 4 bases, leaving 12 bases not matched to a gene.

CDR3 DNA sequence: TGTGCCAGCAGTCCTCAAGCACTCGACAGGATCTCCTACGAGCAGTACTTC. Residues: CASSPQALDRISYEQYF. The chain carries TRBV2 and TRBJ2-7, with D tentatively TRBD1 (6 bases). The CDR3 has 17 amino acids. V gave up 5 bases and J gave up 0 bases, with 20 bases separating them. The germline CDR1 and CDR2 sequences are SNHLY and FYNNEI.

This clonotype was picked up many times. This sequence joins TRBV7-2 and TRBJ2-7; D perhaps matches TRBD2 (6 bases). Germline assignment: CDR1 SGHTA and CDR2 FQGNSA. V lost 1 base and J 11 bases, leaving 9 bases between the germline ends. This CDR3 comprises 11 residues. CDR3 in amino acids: CASSLEGEEYF. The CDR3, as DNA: TGTGCCAGCAGCTTAGAAGGGGAGGAGTACTTC.

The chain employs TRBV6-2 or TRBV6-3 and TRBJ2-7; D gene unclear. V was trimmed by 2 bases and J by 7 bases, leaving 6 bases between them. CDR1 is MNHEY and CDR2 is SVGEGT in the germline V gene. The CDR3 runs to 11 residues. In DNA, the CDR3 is TGTGCCAGCAGTTACGGAACGGAGCAGTACTTC. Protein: CASSYGTEQYF.

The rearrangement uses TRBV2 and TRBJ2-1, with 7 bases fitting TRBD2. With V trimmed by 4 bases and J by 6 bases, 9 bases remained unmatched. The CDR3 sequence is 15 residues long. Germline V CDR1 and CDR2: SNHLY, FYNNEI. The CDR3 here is CASSGRLAAANEQFF. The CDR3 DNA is TGTGCCAGCAGTGGACGGCTAGCGGCCGCCAATGAGCAGTTCTTC.

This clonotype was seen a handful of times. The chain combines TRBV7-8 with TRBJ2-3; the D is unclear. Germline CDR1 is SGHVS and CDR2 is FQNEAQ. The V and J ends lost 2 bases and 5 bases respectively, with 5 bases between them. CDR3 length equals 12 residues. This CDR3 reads CASSLIGDTQYF. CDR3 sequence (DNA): TGTGCCAGCAGCTTAATAGGAGATACGCAGTATTTT.

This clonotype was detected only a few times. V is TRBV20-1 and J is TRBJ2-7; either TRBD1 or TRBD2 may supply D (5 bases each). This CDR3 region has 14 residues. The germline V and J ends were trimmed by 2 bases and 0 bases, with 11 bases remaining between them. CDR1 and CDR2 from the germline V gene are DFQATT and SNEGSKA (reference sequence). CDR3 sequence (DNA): TGCAGTGCTAGAACCCGGGACGACTCCTACGAGCAGTACTTC. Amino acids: CSARTRDDSYEQYF.

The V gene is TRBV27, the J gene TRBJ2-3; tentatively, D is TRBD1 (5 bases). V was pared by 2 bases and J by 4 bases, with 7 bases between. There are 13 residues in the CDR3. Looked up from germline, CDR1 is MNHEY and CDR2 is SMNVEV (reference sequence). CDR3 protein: CASSLGAADTQYF. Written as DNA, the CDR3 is TGTGCCAGCAGTTTAGGGGCGGCAGATACGCAGTATTTT.

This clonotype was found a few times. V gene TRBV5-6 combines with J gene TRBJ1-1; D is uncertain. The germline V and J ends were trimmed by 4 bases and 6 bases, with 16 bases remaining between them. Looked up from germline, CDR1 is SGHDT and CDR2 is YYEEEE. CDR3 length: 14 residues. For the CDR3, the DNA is TGTGCCAGCAGCCCCCGGTTAGAGGGCCCTGAAGCTTTCTTT. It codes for CASSPRLEGPEAFF.

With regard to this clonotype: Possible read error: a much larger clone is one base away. CDR3 in DNA: TGTACCAGCAGCTTGACCCGGACAGGGGCTGAGGGCTACACCTTC. Protein: CTSSLTRTGAEGYTF. The chain couples TRBV7-6 to TRBJ1-2; TRBD1 matches 9 bases. Germline CDR1 and CDR2: SGHVS and FNYEAQ. CDR3 length: 15 amino acids.

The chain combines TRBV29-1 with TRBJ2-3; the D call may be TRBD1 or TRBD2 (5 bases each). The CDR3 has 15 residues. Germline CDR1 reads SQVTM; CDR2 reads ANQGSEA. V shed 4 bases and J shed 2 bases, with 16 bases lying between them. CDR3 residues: CSVVGTLSPTDTQYF. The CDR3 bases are TGCAGCGTTGTCGGGACCCTAAGCCCCACAGATACGCAGTATTTT.

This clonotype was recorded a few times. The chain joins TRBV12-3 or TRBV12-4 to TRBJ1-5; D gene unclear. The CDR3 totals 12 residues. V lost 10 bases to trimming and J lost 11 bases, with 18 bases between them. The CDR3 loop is CATSPGSASQHF. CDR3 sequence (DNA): TGTGCCACCTCCCCGGGGAGTGCGTCCCAGCATTTT.

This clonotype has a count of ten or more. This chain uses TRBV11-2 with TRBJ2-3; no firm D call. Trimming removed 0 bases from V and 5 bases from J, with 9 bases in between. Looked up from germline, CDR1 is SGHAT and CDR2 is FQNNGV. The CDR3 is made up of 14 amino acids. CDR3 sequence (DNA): TGTGCCAGCAGCTTAGATCACCCAGGAGATACGCAGTATTTT. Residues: CASSLDHPGDTQYF.

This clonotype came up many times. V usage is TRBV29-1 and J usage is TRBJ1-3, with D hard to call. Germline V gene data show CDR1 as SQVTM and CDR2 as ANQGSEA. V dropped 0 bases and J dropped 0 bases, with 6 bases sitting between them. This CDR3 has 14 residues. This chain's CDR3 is CSVEEPNSGNTIYF. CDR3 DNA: TGCAGCGTTGAAGAACCGAACTCTGGAAACACCATATATTTT.

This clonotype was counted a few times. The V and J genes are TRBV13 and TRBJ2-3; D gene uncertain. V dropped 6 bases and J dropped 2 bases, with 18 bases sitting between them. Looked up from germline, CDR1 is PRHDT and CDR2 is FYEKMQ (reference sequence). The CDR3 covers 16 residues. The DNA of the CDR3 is TGTGCCAGCAGTTCCTCCACCGGGTCTTACACAGATACGCAGTATTTT. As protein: CASSSSTGSYTDTQYF.

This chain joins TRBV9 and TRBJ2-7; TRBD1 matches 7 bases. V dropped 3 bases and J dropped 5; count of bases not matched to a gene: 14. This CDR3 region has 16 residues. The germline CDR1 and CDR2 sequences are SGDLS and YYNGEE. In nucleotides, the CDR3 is TGTGCCAGCAGCGGACACAGGGGAACAGGGTCCAACGAGCAGTACTTC. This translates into CASSGHRGTGSNEQYF.

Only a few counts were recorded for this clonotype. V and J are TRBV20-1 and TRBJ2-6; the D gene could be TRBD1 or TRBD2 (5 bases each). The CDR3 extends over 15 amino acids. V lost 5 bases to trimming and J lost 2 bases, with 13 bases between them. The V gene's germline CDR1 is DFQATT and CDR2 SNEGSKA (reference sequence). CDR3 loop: CSADRRGPGANVLTF. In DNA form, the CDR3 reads TGCAGTGCTGACCGCCGGGGCCCTGGGGCCAACGTCCTGACTTTC.